These 20 T cell receptor beta chains were sequenced from one sample in a study of blood T cell repertoires in COVID-19. Libraries were prepared by immunoSEQ multiplex PCR; TCRdb keeps only in-frame clonotypes and omits some of them. Among fewer than 350,000 clones, 70% to 90% were seen once, and the ten largest hold approximately 2.2%. Input material: peripheral blood. The receptors shown here come from a woman younger than 45 who had recovered from COVID-19.

This clone was counted only a few times. V usage is TRBV4-1 and J usage is TRBJ2-7; tentative D call: TRBD2 (6 bases). The CDR3 is made up of 14 amino acids. Germline CDR1 MGHRA, CDR2 YSYEKL. V gave up 4 bases and J gave up 3 bases, with 13 bases separating them. The CDR3 DNA reads TGCGCCAGCAGCCCTCCGACTAGTAGCTACGAGCAGTACTTC. Its protein product is CASSPPTSSYEQYF.

This sequence joins TRBV7-2 and TRBJ1-3; no clear D. Deletions cut 1 base from V and 4 bases from J, with 14 bases between. The germline V gene has CDR1 SGHTA and CDR2 FQGNSA. The CDR3 runs to 16 residues. The CDR3: CASSLDFVLGGNTIYF. The DNA of the CDR3 is TGTGCCAGCAGCTTAGACTTCGTTCTAGGCGGAAACACCATATATTTT.

This chain uses TRBV25-1 with TRBJ2-7; D ambiguous. Germline V gives CDR1 MGHDK, CDR2 SYGVNS. The CDR3 has 13 amino acids. Trimming cost V 4 bases and J 3 bases, with 10 bases left between them. CDR3: CASSARSFYEQYF. The CDR3 DNA reads TGTGCCAGCAGTGCCCGGAGTTTCTACGAGCAGTACTTC.

This sequence joins TRBV5-8 and TRBJ2-1; 7 bases are a match to TRBD1. Germline-derived CDR1 and CDR2 are SGHTS and YDEGEE. V lost 0 bases and J lost 5; bases outside the gene matches: 2. This CDR3 has 14 residues. The CDR3 DNA reads as TGTGCCAGCAGCTTGGGCAGGGGGAACAATGAGCAGTTCTTC. Protein sequence: CASSLGRGNNEQFF.

This chain uses TRBV28 with TRBJ1-1, with 8 bases fitting TRBD1. The V gene end was trimmed by 7 bases and the J gene end by 10 bases; junction bases not matched to a gene: 20. This CDR3 contains 16 residues. Germline assignment: CDR1 MDHEN and CDR2 SYDVKM. The CDR3 coding sequence is TGTGCCAGCACCCCGGGCGGGGCAGGGGGCGTTGGGGCAGCTTTCTTT. Translation: CASTPGGAGGVGAAFF.

The rearrangement joins TRBV19 to TRBJ2-1; 13 bases fit TRBD2. The V and J ends lost 8 bases and 2 bases, in that order; junction bases with no gene match: 6. This CDR3 contains 16 residues. Germline V gene lookup returns CDR1 LNHDA and CDR2 SQIVND (reference sequence). The CDR3 region is CASSGLAGSAYNEQFF. CDR3 coding DNA: TGTGCCAGTTCGGGACTAGCGGGATCCGCCTACAATGAGCAGTTCTTC. The full variable domain, in which reference TRBV19 and TRBJ2-1 provide the parts outside the CDR3, is DGGITQSPKYLFRKEGQNVTLSCEQNLNHDAMYWYRQDPGQGLRLIYYSQIVNDFQKGDIAEGYSVSREKKESFPLTVTSAQKNPTAFYLCASSGLAGSAYNEQFFGPGTRLTVL.

The chain uses TRBV5-6 and TRBJ1-5; D remains unclear. Per germline, CDR1 SGHDT and CDR2 YYEEEE. Trimming took off 2 bases at V and 9 bases at J, with 15 bases between the two ends. There are 14 residues in the CDR3. The CDR3 DNA follows: TGTGCCAGCAGCTTAACGGCAGGCCACCTGCCCCAGCATTTT. Its translation: CASSLTAGHLPQHF.

CDR3 residues: CASSAWGLQETQYF. The CDR3 coding sequence is TGTGCCAGCAGTGCTTGGGGACTTCAGGAGACCCAGTACTTC. The chain combines TRBV2 with TRBJ2-5; D is perhaps TRBD2 (6 bases). Germline loops: CDR1 SNHLY, CDR2 FYNNEI. The ends were cut back, 4 bases at V and 5 bases at J, with 14 bases in the middle. This CDR3 is built from 14 residues.

V usage is TRBV28 and J usage is TRBJ2-1; D may be TRBD2 (6 bases). The V end lost 3 bases, the J end lost 0 bases, and 12 bases lay between the germline ends. Germline-derived CDR1 and CDR2 are MDHEN and SYDVKM. The CDR3 covers 16 residues. In DNA form, the CDR3 reads TGTGCCAGCAGTTTGGCGGCGGGGAGCTCCTACAATGAGCAGTTCTTC. It is translated as CASSLAAGSSYNEQFF.

This clone was detected once. This chain connects TRBV19 to TRBJ1-1; 9 bases are a match to TRBD1. Looked up from germline, CDR1 is LNHDA and CDR2 is SQIVND (reference sequence). This CDR3 contains 16 residues. Trimming removed 6 bases from V and 3 bases from J; junction bases left unmatched: 11. The CDR3 DNA reads as TGTGCCAGTAGAAGACAGGGGGAAGGATCGGACACTGAAGCTTTCTTT. Amino acid sequence: CASRRQGEGSDTEAFF.

The genes are TRBV5-1 and TRBJ1-1; D is uncertain. The CDR3 is 17 residues long. Germline CDR1 is SGHRS and CDR2 is YFSETQ. Trimming took off 0 bases at V and 1 base at J, with 16 bases between the two ends. Written as DNA, the CDR3 is TGCGCCAGCAGCTTGGCCATGGGGAGGGTATCGAACACTGAAGCTTTCTTT. This codes for CASSLAMGRVSNTEAFF. The variable domain in full, completed from reference TRBV5-1 and TRBJ1-1, reads KAGVTQTPRYLIKTRGQQVTLSCSPISGHRSVSWYQQTPGQGLQFLFEYFSETQRNKGNFPGRFSGRQFSNSRSEMNVSTLELGDSALYLCASSLAMGRVSNTEAFFGQGTRLTVV.

The chain links TRBV5-4 to TRBJ2-5, with D unresolved. V lost 0 bases and J lost 4, with 7 bases in between. The CDR3 consists of 13 residues. The germline CDR1 and CDR2 sequences are SGHNT and YYREEE (reference sequence). The CDR3 here is CASSLGARETQYF. The DNA for the CDR3 is TGTGCCAGCAGCTTGGGGGCTCGAGAGACCCAGTACTTC.

This clone was detected only once. The chain employs TRBV4-2 and TRBJ1-4; 8 nucleotides align to TRBD1. The CDR3 covers 18 residues. In germline, CDR1 is LGHNA, CDR2 YNFKEQ. V gave up 0 bases and J gave up 0 bases; unmatched junction bases: 6. This chain's CDR3 is CASSQDQGTGATNEKLFF. The CDR3 nucleotides read TGTGCCAGCAGCCAAGATCAAGGGACAGGCGCAACTAATGAAAAACTGTTTTTT.

This chain uses TRBV7-8 with TRBJ1-1; D remains ambiguous. The CDR3 runs to 13 residues. Germline V gives CDR1 SGHVS, CDR2 FQNEAQ. Trimming left V 1 base short and J 8 bases short, with 11 bases between. The CDR3 nucleotides are TGTGCCAGCAGCTTAGTACCCCCACACGAAGCTTTCTTT. This gives the protein CASSLVPPHEAFF.

This clone has only one observation. The chain joins TRBV27 to TRBJ1-1, with D unresolved. The CDR3 is 14 amino acids. Germline assignment: CDR1 MNHEY and CDR2 SMNVEV (reference sequence). V was clipped by 1 base and J by 2 bases, with 8 bases between them. The CDR3 nucleotides read TGTGCCAGCAGTTTATTGGGCAGTAACACTGAAGCTTTCTTT. The encoded protein is CASSLLGSNTEAFF.

V gene TRBV10-3 combines with J gene TRBJ1-4; D not certain. Germline CDR1 is ENHRY and CDR2 is SYGVKD. V lost 2 bases, J lost 0 bases, and 13 bases lay in between. There are 17 residues in the CDR3. CDR3: CAISEPPTTATNEKLFF. Here the CDR3 DNA reads TGTGCCATCAGTGAGCCTCCCACAACCGCAACTAATGAAAAACTGTTTTTT.

This clone was counted once. The V and J genes are TRBV30 and TRBJ1-2; D is uncertain. Germline loops: CDR1 GTSNPN, CDR2 SVGIG (reference sequence). This CDR3 contains 12 residues. Trimming took 1 base from V and 6 from J, leaving 9 bases between them. The DNA of the CDR3 is TGTGCCTGGAGTGGTTTCAAGCATGGCTACACCTTC. It specifies CAWSGFKHGYTF. The entire variable domain, with the rest obtained from reference TRBV30 and TRBJ1-2, is as follows: SQTIHQWPATLVQPVGSPLSLECTVEGTSNPNLYWYRQAAGRGLQLLFYSVGIGQISSEVPQNLSASRPQDRQFILSSKKLLLSDSGFYLCAWSGFKHGYTFGSGTRLTVV.

The chain combines TRBV18 with TRBJ1-2; 7 positions agree with TRBD1. Trimming removed 3 bases from V and 6 bases from J; junction bases left unmatched: 4. The CDR3 contains 13 residues. Germline values: CDR1 KGHSH, CDR2 LQKENI. Written as DNA, the CDR3 is TGTGCCAGCTCACCCGGGACAGACAATGGCTACACCTTC. This sequence encodes CASSPGTDNGYTF.

This chain connects TRBV7-9 to TRBJ2-5; the match to TRBD1 covers 8 bases. This CDR3 spans 15 amino acids. CDR1 is SEHNR, CDR2 FQNEAQ, per germline (reference sequence). V dropped 4 bases and J dropped 5; count of bases not matched to a gene: 9. The CDR3 is CASSSRTGSKETQYF. The CDR3, as DNA: TGTGCCAGCAGCTCCAGGACAGGGAGTAAGGAGACCCAGTACTTC.

The rearrangement links TRBV28 to TRBJ1-5; tentative D call: TRBD1 (6 bases). The CDR3 is 14 amino acids. V lost 2 bases to trimming and J lost 9 bases, with 14 bases between them. CDR1 is MDHEN and CDR2 is SYDVKM in the germline V gene. CDR3 region: CASSLTGKPWPQHF. CDR3 nucleotide sequence: TGTGCCAGCAGTTTAACAGGGAAACCCTGGCCCCAGCATTTT. Full variable domain (missing parts from reference TRBV28 and TRBJ1-5): DVKVTQSSRYLVKRTGEKVFLECVQDMDHENMFWYRQDPGLGLRLIYFSYDVKMKEKGDIPEGYSVSREKKERFSLILESASTNQTSMYLCASSLTGKPWPQHFGDGTRLSIL.